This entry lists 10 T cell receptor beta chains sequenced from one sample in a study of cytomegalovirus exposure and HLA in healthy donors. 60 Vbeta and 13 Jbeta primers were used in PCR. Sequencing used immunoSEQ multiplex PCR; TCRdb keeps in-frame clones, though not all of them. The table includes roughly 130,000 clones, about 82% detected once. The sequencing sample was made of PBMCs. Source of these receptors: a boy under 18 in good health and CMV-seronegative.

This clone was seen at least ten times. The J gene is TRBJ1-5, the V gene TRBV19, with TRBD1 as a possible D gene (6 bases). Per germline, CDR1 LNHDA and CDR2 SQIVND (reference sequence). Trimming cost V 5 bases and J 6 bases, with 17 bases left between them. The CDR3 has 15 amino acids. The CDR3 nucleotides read TGTGCCAGTAGTCTCCCGGGGGGGGGCCCTCAGCCCCAGCATTTT. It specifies CASSLPGGGPQPQHF.

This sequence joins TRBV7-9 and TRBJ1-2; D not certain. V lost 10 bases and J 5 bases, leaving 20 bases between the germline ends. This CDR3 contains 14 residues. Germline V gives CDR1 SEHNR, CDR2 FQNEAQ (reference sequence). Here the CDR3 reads CATRPLPGIYGYTF. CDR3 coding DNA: TGTGCCACCAGACCACTGCCGGGAATTTATGGCTACACCTTC.

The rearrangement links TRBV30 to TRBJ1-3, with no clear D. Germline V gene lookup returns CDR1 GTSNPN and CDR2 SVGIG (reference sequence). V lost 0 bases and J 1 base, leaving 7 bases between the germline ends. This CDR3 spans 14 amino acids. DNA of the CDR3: TGTGCCTGGAGTGTGGAGAGATCTGGAAACACCATATATTTT. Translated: CAWSVERSGNTIYF.

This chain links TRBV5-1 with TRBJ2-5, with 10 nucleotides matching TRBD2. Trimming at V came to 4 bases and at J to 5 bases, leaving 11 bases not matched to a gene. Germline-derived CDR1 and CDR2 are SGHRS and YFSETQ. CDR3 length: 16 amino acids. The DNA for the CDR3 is TGCGCCAGCAGCCAGGCCCCTAGCGGGAGTGAGGAGACCCAGTACTTC. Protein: CASSQAPSGSEETQYF. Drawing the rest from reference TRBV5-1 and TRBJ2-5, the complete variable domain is KAGVTQTPRYLIKTRGQQVTLSCSPISGHRSVSWYQQTPGQGLQFLFEYFSETQRNKGNFPGRFSGRQFSNSRSEMNVSTLELGDSALYLCASSQAPSGSEETQYFGPGTRLLVL.

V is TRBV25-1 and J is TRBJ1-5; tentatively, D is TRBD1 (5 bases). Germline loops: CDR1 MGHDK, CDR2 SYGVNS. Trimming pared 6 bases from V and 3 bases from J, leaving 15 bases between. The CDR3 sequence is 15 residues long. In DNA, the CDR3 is TGTGCCAGCAGCCACGGGCAGGGTACCAATCAGCCCCAGCATTTT. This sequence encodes CASSHGQGTNQPQHF.

CDR3 amino acids: CASSHGGQGANYGYTF. The CDR3 nucleotides read TGTGCCAGCAGTCATGGCGGACAGGGAGCTAACTATGGCTACACCTTC. This chain connects TRBV7-3 to TRBJ1-2; 8 bases align to TRBD1. CDR3 size: 16 residues. V was clipped by 6 bases and J by 0 bases; unmatched bases: 9. Germline CDR1 is SGHTA and CDR2 is FQGTGA.

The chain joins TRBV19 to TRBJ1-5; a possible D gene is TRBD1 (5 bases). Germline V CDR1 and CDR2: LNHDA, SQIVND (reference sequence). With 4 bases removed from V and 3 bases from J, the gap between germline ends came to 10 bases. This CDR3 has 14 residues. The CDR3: CASSNQGDNQPQHF. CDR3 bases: TGTGCCAGTAGTAACCAGGGTGACAATCAGCCCCAGCATTTT.

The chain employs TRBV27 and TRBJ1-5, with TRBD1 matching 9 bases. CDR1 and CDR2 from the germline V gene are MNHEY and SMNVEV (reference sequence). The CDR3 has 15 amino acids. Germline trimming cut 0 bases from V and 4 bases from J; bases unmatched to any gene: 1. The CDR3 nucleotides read TGTGCCAGCAGTTTATCGACAGGGGGGAATCAGCCCCAGCATTTT. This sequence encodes CASSLSTGGNQPQHF.

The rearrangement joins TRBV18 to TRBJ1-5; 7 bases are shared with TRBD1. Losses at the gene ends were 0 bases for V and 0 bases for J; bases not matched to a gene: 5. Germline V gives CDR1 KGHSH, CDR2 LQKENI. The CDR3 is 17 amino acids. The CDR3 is CASSPPSGTASNQPQHF. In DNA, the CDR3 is TGTGCCAGCTCACCACCCTCTGGGACAGCTAGCAATCAGCCCCAGCATTTT.

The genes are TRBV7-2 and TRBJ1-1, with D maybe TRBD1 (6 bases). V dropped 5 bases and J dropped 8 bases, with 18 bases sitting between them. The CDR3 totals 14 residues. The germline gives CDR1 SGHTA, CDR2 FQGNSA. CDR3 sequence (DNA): TGTGCCAGCAGCCCAGGGGCGGGGGTGTTAGAAGCTTTCTTT. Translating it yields CASSPGAGVLEAFF.